This T cell receptor beta chain was recorded in a study of spatial heterogeneity in lung cancer. This clonotype was seen a handful of times. TCRdb reanalysed the 5' RACE reads using MiXCR and keeps one entry per CDR3 protein. The profile shows 45,000 to 55,000 distinct CDR3 sequences, over 4.5% of them singletons. The CDR3 runs to 16 residues. V trimming: 6 bases; J trimming: 1 base; junction bases outside the gene matches: 8. Sample time point: sample taken at primary tumor resection. Frozen PBMC, nontumor lung or tumor provided whole RNA, which was sequenced unsorted. This material consisted of PBMCs, taken at surgery. This TCR was recovered from a male donor with early-stage non-small cell lung cancer. J is TRBJ1-2 and V is TRBV12-3 or TRBV12-4; 10 nucleotides align to TRBD1. The CDR3, as DNA: TGTGCCAGCAGGGCGACAGGGGGCGTGGATAACTATGGCTACACCTTC. This codes for CASRATGGVDNYGYTF.